This T cell receptor beta chain was recorded in a study of molecular identifiers for immune sequencing clone quantification. Study as a whole: In replicates, RNA taken from approximately 20,000 or 100,000 naive CD8 cells was divided five ways, and four portions underwent sequencing. Broader study findings: Clones that had above 20 RNA copies took up over 99% of effector molecules but under 1% in naive cells.

This CDR3 has 16 residues. The V gene lost 5 bases and the J gene lost 5 bases, with 20 bases spanning the gap. Germline V gene data show CDR1 as MNHEY and CDR2 as SMNVEV (reference sequence). Sorted cell numbers of about 19,000 to 1,000,000, with 10%, 30% or 50% RNA, served as input for naive CD8 libraries. TCRdb reanalysed the PCR reads using MiXCR and keeps one entry per CDR3 protein. The sample has over 55,000 distinct CDR3 sequences, around 17% seen once; the top ten hold approximately 1.6%. This clonotype was counted a single time. Its antigen is not identified. This is likely a read error, given that the CDR3 carries no conserved phenylalanine or tryptophan at its end.

This clonotype originated in a human donor in good health. Some libraries in this study had Jurkat cell RNA spiked in. V is TRBV27 and J is TRBJ2-3; D gene unclear. Sequenced sample: naive CD8+ T cells from blood, with Jurkat cell RNA spiked in. Subset of the sample: FACS-sorted CD8+CD4-CCR7+CD45RA+ naive T cells. CDR3 residues: CASSISPILRVDTQYS. For the CDR3, the DNA is TGTGCCAGCAGTATAAGCCCGATCCTTAGAGTAGATACGCAGTATTCT.